What follows are 23 T cell receptor beta chains derived from one specimen sequenced in a study of cytomegalovirus exposure and HLA in healthy donors. PCR employed 60 Vbeta and 13 Jbeta primers. Measured with immunoSEQ multiplex PCR; TCRdb has only the in-frame clones, and not every one. The repertoire holds under 200,000 clones, with about 88% as singletons. What was sequenced was PBMCs. These receptors all stem from a man aged 25-40 years in good health and CMV-seropositive.

The chain links TRBV6-6 to TRBJ2-5; D is uncertain. The ends were cut back, 4 bases at V and 5 bases at J, with 8 bases in the middle. CDR1 is MNHNY, CDR2 SVGAGI, per germline (reference sequence). The CDR3 contains 12 residues. The CDR3: CASSLQAETQYF. The DNA for the CDR3 is TGTGCCAGCAGTTTACAAGCGGAGACCCAGTACTTC.

CDR3 protein: CASSEGGLAGGETQYF. The CDR3 coding sequence is TGTGCCAGCAGTGAAGGGGGACTAGCGGGAGGGGAGACCCAGTACTTC. The rearrangement joins TRBV6-1 to TRBJ2-5; 16 bases map to TRBD2. Germline CDR1 is MNHNS and CDR2 is SASEGT. V was pared by 1 base and J by 5 bases, with 1 base of the junction left unmatched. The CDR3 sequence is 16 residues long.

This sequence joins TRBV4-1 and TRBJ2-1; TRBD2 aligns across 11 bases. With 3 bases clipped from V and 8 bases from J, the junction kept 12 bases outside the gene matches. Germline-derived CDR1 and CDR2 are MGHRA and YSYEKL. This CDR3 contains 17 residues. As DNA, the CDR3 is TGCGCCAGCAGCCATGAAAGACTAGCGGGACAGTCGGATGAGCAGTTCTTC. This translates into CASSHERLAGQSDEQFF.

Details on this clone: A junction boundary mismatches the germline segment, possibly from a read error. The rearrangement joins TRBV7-9 to TRBJ1-1, with TRBD1 identical over 7 bases. Germline V lookup: CDR1 SEHNR, CDR2 FQNEAQ (reference sequence). The CDR3 covers 14 residues. CDR3 region: CSSSLQGQGTEAFF. As DNA, the CDR3 is TGTTCCAGCAGTTTACAGGGGCAGGGCACTGAAGCTTTCTTT. The whole variable domain, filled in from reference TRBV7-9 and TRBJ1-1, reads DTGVSQNPRHKITKRGQNVTFRCDPISEHNRLYWYRQTLGQGPEFLTYFQNEAQLEKSRLLSDRFSAERPKGSFSTLEIQRTEQGDSAMYLCSSSLQGQGTEAFFGQGTRLTVV.

This clone was detected only once. The chain has TRBV4-1 and TRBJ2-1; D gene unclear. The germline gives CDR1 MGHRA, CDR2 YSYEKL. V was shortened by 1 base and J by 12 bases, with 10 bases between the two germline ends. The CDR3 has 12 residues. CDR3 nucleotide sequence: TGCGCCAGCAGCCAAGGCGGAGAAACGCAGTTCTTC. Amino acid sequence: CASSQGGETQFF.

The chain couples TRBV14 to TRBJ2-1; 11 nucleotides line up with TRBD2. CDR3 length: 16 amino acids. Trimming removed 4 bases from V and 9 bases from J; junction bases left unmatched: 11. The germline V gene has CDR1 SGHDN and CDR2 FVKESK. The CDR3 DNA reads as TGTGCCAGCAGCCGTTACAGACTAGCGGGAAGTGTTGAGCAGTTCTTC. Translation: CASSRYRLAGSVEQFF.

This clone was counted only a few times. The chain carries TRBV5-8 and TRBJ2-7; maybe TRBD1 (6 bases). CDR3 size: 13 residues. V was clipped by 2 bases and J by 4 bases, with 10 bases between them. CDR1 is SGHTS and CDR2 is YDEGEE in the germline V gene. CDR3 sequence reads: CASSLQGGYEQYV. Written as DNA, the CDR3 is TGTGCCAGCAGCTTACAGGGTGGATACGAGCAGTACGTC.

The chain couples TRBV18 to TRBJ1-5, with a possible D match to TRBD1 (5 bases). Germline V gene lookup returns CDR1 KGHSH and CDR2 LQKENI. The V and J ends lost 2 bases and 4 bases respectively, with 12 bases between them. This CDR3 comprises 15 residues. Here the CDR3 DNA reads TGTGCCAGCTCACCAACGTCACAGGAAAATCAGCCCCAGCATTTT. It translates to CASSPTSQENQPQHF.

The chain has TRBV11-3 and TRBJ2-1; 8 bases agree with TRBD1. The V and J ends lost 7 bases and 8 bases, in that order; junction bases with no gene match: 13. This CDR3 spans 15 amino acids. Germline values: CDR1 SGHNT, CDR2 YENEEA. CDR3 DNA sequence: TGTGCCAGCACCGTTCAGGGGGCCATTGGGGATGAGCAGTTCTTC. This translates into CASTVQGAIGDEQFF.

J is TRBJ2-5 and V is TRBV5-6, with 12 nucleotides matching TRBD1. Germline values: CDR1 SGHDT, CDR2 YYEEEE. After removal of 0 bases from V and 2 bases from J, the junction contained 2 bases not matched to a gene. This CDR3 region has 16 residues. The CDR3 spells CASSLGDRGPQETQYF. The CDR3 nucleotides read TGTGCCAGCAGCTTGGGGGACAGGGGGCCGCAAGAGACCCAGTACTTC.

The chain employs TRBV5-1 and TRBJ2-7; tentative D call: TRBD1 (6 bases). Germline V gene sequence: CDR1 SGHRS, CDR2 YFSETQ. The CDR3 is made up of 12 amino acids. The V gene lost 0 bases and the J gene lost 7 bases, with 8 bases spanning the gap. The DNA of the CDR3 is TGCGCCAGCAGCTTGGCCGGGACAGAGCAGTACTTC. It codes for CASSLAGTEQYF. The entire variable domain, with the rest obtained from reference TRBV5-1 and TRBJ2-7, is as follows: KAGVTQTPRYLIKTRGQQVTLSCSPISGHRSVSWYQQTPGQGLQFLFEYFSETQRNKGNFPGRFSGRQFSNSRSEMNVSTLELGDSALYLCASSLAGTEQYFGPGTRLTVT.

This clone occurred a few times. V is TRBV29-1 and J is TRBJ1-2; the D gene is possibly TRBD1 (6 bases). Trimming left V 7 bases short and J 3 bases short, with 12 bases between. Looked up from germline, CDR1 is SQVTM and CDR2 is ANQGSEA. The CDR3 sequence is 12 residues long. DNA for the CDR3: TGCAGCGGCGAACAGGGAGACTATGGCTACACCTTC. It is translated as CSGEQGDYGYTF.

The chain carries TRBV7-2 and TRBJ2-1; D possibly corresponds to TRBD2 (6 bases). The CDR3 totals 16 residues. Deletions cut 0 bases from V and 9 bases from J, with 18 bases between. Germline lookup yields CDR1 SGHTA and CDR2 FQGNSA. CDR3 in DNA: TGTGCCAGCAGCTTAGCCCCTGCGGGAATATCTTCTGAGCAGTTCTTC. Translating it yields CASSLAPAGISSEQFF.

The V and J genes are TRBV5-4 and TRBJ2-7; a weak D match, TRBD1 (5 bases). Trimming stripped 0 bases from V and 6 bases from J, with 16 bases between. CDR1 and CDR2 (germline): SGHNT, YYREEE (reference sequence). CDR3 length: 15 amino acids. CDR3: CASSLAFAGPGEQYV. The CDR3, as DNA: TGTGCCAGCAGCTTGGCCTTCGCAGGGCCTGGCGAGCAGTACGTC.

The chain uses TRBV13 and TRBJ2-2; maybe TRBD1 (5 bases). Germline V lookup: CDR1 PRHDT, CDR2 FYEKMQ (reference sequence). CDR3 size: 16 residues. With 5 bases removed from V and 2 bases from J, the gap between germline ends came to 15 bases. As DNA, the CDR3 is TGTGCCAGCAGCCCCGAACTTAGGGGAAACACCGGGGAGCTGTTTTTT. This translates into CASSPELRGNTGELFF.

DNA of the CDR3: TGCGCCAGCAGCTTTGTACCGGGTCGCAACACTGAAGCTTTCTTT. Translating it yields CASSFVPGRNTEAFF. This chain uses TRBV5-1 with TRBJ1-1; D unresolved. This CDR3 is built from 15 residues. Germline V lookup: CDR1 SGHRS, CDR2 YFSETQ. Trimming stripped 2 bases from V and 2 bases from J, with 13 bases between.

The chain uses TRBV6-5 and TRBJ1-1, with D possibly TRBD1 on 5 matching bases. The V end lost 5 bases, the J end lost 2 bases, and 12 bases lay between the germline ends. The length of the CDR3 is 14 residues. The germline V gene has CDR1 MNHEY and CDR2 SVGAGI. For the CDR3, the DNA is TGTGCCAGCAGTACCCCGACAGTTAACACTGAAGCTTTCTTT. Amino acid sequence: CASSTPTVNTEAFF.

The V and J genes are TRBV4-1 and TRBJ2-2, with 9 bases that match TRBD2. Germline loops: CDR1 MGHRA, CDR2 YSYEKL. V gave up 1 base and J gave up 8 bases; unmatched junction bases: 8. This CDR3 is 16 amino acids long. CDR3: CASSQGLAGRLGELFF. CDR3 sequence (DNA): TGCGCCAGCAGCCAAGGGCTAGCGGGAAGGTTGGGGGAGCTGTTTTTT.

The sample holds one count of this clone. The J gene is TRBJ2-4, the V gene TRBV27, with 8 bases fitting TRBD1. The CDR3 length is 15 residues. In germline, CDR1 is MNHEY, CDR2 SMNVEV (reference sequence). V gave up 7 bases and J gave up 4 bases; unmatched junction bases: 9. The CDR3: CASTSLGTGKNIQYF. CDR3 in DNA: TGTGCCAGCACCTCCCTCGGGACAGGAAAAAACATTCAGTACTTC.

The chain recombines TRBV6-6 with TRBJ2-6, with D perhaps matching TRBD1 (5 bases). V was trimmed by 4 bases and J by 0 bases, leaving 7 bases between them. The CDR3 runs to 15 residues. Germline V gene data show CDR1 as MNHNY and CDR2 as SVGAGI (reference sequence). The CDR3 DNA sequence: TGTGCCAGCAGTTTCGACAGCTCTGGGGCCAACGTCCTGACTTTC. It encodes CASSFDSSGANVLTF.

The chain uses TRBV7-2 and TRBJ1-4; D is uncertain. The V end lost 0 bases, the J end lost 5 bases, and 10 bases lay between the germline ends. This CDR3 is 15 amino acids long. The germline CDR1 and CDR2 sequences are SGHTA and FQGNSA. The CDR3 loop is CASSLAKQQNEKLFF. The CDR3 DNA follows: TGTGCCAGCAGCTTAGCGAAACAGCAAAATGAAAAACTGTTTTTT.

The chain recombines TRBV4-3 with TRBJ1-2; no firm D call. This CDR3 region has 11 residues. V was shortened by 1 base and J by 7 bases, with 4 bases between the two germline ends. Germline loops: CDR1 LGHNA, CDR2 YSLEER. The CDR3 DNA is TGCGCCAGCAGCCAAGCGGGTGGCTACACCTTC. This translates into CASSQAGGYTF.

This clone is classed as medium-sized (0.01 to 0.1%). The chain is built from TRBV6-5 and TRBJ1-2; 9 bases align to TRBD1. V was clipped by 5 bases and J by 7 bases; unmatched bases: 5. The CDR3 is 13 amino acids. Germline CDR1 reads MNHEY; CDR2 reads SVGAGI. In DNA form, the CDR3 reads TGTGCCAGCAGTAAACAGGGGGCCCTTGGCTACACCTTC. Its protein product is CASSKQGALGYTF.